The clone carrying this T cell receptor (beta chain) was seen repeatedly, ten times or more. Its antigen is still unknown. CDR3 size: 15 residues. Trimming stripped 0 bases from V and 5 bases from J, with 15 bases between. Germline V gives CDR1 SGDLS, CDR2 YYNGEE. The data were obtained in a study of CD8 T cells in ankylosing spondylitis. General observations from the study: The authors found the disease-linked clones to be CD8+ and relatively rare in peripheral blood. Reports say disease-linked clones showed up significantly more in matched ankylosing spondylitis synovial fluid.

One entry per CDR3 protein results from TCRdb running MiXCR on the 5' RACE reads. The sample has tens of thousands of distinct CDR3 sequences; roughly 2.5% are singletons. This chain uses TRBV9 with TRBJ2-7, with D perhaps matching TRBD1 or TRBD2 (6 bases each). Sequences were obtained from blood, either unsorted or a sorted T cell fraction (not recorded which). This TCR derives from a male donor with ankylosing spondylitis or in good health (not recorded which). The CDR3 bases are TGTGCCAGCAGCGTAGCCGGGGGCGCATCTCACGAGCAGTACTTC. Amino acid sequence: CASSVAGGASHEQYF.